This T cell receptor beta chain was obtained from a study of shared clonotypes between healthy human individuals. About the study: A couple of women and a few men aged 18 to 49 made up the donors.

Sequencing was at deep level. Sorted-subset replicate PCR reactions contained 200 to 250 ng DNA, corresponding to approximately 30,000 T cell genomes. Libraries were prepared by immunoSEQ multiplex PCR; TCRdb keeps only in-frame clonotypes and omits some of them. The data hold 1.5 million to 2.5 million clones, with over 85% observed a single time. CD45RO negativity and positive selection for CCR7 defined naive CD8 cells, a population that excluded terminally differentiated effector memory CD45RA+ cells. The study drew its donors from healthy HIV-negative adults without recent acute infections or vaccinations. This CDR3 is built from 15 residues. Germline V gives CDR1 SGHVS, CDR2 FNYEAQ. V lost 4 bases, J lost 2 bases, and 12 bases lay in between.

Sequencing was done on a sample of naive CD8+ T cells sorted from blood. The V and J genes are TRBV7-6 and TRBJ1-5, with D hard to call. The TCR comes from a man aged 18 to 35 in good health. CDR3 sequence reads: CASSSYLGGNQPQHF. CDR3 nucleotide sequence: TGTGCCAGCAGCTCCTACCTGGGTGGCAATCAGCCCCAGCATTTT.